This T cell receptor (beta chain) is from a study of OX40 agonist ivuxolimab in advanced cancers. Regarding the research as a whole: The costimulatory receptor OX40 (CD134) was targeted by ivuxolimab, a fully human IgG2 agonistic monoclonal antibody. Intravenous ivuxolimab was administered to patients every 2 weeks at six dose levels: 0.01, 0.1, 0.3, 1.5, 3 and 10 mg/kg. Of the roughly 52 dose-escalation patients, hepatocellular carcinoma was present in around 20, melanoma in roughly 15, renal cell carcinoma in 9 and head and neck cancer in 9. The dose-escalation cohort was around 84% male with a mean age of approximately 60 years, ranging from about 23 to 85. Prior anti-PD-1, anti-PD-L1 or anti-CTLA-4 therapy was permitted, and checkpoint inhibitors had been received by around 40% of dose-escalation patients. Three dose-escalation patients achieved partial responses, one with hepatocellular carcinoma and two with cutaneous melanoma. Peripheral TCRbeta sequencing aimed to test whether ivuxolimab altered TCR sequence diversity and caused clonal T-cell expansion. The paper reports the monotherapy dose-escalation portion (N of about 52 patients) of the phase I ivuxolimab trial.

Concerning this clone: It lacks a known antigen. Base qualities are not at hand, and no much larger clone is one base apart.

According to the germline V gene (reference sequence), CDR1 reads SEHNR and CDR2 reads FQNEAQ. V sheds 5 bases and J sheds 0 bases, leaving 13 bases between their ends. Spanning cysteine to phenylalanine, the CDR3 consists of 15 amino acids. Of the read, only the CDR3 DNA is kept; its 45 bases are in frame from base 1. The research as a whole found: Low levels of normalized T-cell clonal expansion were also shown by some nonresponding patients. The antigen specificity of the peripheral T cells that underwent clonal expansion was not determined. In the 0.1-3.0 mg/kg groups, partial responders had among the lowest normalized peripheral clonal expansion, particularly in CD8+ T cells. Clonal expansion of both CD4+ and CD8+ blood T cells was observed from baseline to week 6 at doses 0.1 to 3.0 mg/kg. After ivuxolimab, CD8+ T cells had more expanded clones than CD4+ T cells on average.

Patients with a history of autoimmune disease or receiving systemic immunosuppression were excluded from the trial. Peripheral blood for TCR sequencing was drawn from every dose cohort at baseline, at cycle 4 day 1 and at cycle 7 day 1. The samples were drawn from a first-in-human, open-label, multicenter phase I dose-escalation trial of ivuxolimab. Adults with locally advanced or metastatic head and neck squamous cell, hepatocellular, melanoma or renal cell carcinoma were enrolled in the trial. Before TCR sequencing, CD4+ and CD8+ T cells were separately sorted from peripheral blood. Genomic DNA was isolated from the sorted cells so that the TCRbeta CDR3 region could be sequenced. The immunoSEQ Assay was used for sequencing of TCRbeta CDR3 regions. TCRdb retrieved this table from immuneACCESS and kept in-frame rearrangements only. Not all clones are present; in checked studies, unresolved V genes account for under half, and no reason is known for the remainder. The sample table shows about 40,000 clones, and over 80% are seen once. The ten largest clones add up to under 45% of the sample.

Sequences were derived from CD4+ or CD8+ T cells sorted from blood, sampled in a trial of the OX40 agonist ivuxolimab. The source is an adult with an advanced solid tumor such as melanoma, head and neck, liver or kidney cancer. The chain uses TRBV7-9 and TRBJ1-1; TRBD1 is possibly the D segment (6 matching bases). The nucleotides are TGTGCCAGCAGCCGGACGGGGGCTATGAACACTGAAGCTTTCTTT. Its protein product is CASSRTGAMNTEAFF.